This TCR beta chain was observed in a study of cytomegalovirus exposure and HLA in healthy donors. J lost 4 bases, V lost 3 bases, and 4 bases had no gene match. CDR1 is MNHEY, CDR2 SMNVEV, per germline (reference sequence). The CDR3 loop spans 14 amino acids. Whole-study findings and limits: Data from an earlier analysis indicated that most TCR beta V segments were productive either about 90% or about 30% of the time.

PCR primers comprised 60 Vbeta and 13 Jbeta primers. TCRdb's table, derived via immunoSEQ multiplex PCR, lists solely in-frame clones and lacks some. The table shows approximately 160,000 clones, with 82% occurring only once. On this clone itself: The antigen is undetermined.

This TCR came from a male donor in good health and CMV-seronegative. The chain has TRBV27 and TRBJ2-3; TRBD2 matches at 7 bases. Sequencing used PBMCs. Here the CDR3 DNA reads TGTGCCAGCAGTTTTGCGGGAGCGGCAGATACGCAGTATTTT. Translating it yields CASSFAGAADTQYF.